Shown below are 26 T cell receptor beta chains from a single sample sequenced in a study of T cell repertoires in cytomegalovirus infection. TCRdb re-analysed the reads in MiXCR, keeping a single row per CDR3 protein. Of under 850,000 distinct CDR3 sequences listed, about 40% are singletons. Sequencing used PBMCs. These receptors were collected from a human donor in good health (CMV status not recorded). Some clones in this sample may be carry-over from other donors' samples.

The rearrangement joins TRBV28 to TRBJ1-5; D is perhaps TRBD1 (5 bases). CDR1 MDHEN and CDR2 SYDVKM come from the germline V gene. This CDR3 contains 16 residues. V was trimmed by 2 bases and J by 4 bases, leaving 15 bases between them. The CDR3 region has the DNA TGTGCCAGCAGTTTACGGGCAGGTCGGGGGAATCAGCCCCAGCATTTT. As protein: CASSLRAGRGNQPQHF.

There are many counts of this clonotype. The chain's CDR3 is CASSLRTGGGGDTQYF. The CDR3 DNA is TGTGCCAGCAGCCTAAGGACAGGGGGCGGCGGGGATACGCAGTATTTT. The chain joins TRBV7-2 to TRBJ2-3; TRBD1 matches 11 bases. Germline values: CDR1 SGHTA, CDR2 FQGNSA. The CDR3 spans 16 residues. After removal of 5 bases from V and 6 bases from J, the junction contained 10 bases not matched to a gene.

This chain joins TRBV5-4 and TRBJ2-5, with D perhaps matching TRBD2 (5 bases). Trimming left V 4 bases short and J 2 bases short, with 15 bases between. CDR3 length equals 15 residues. CDR1 and CDR2 from the germline V gene are SGHNT and YYREEE (reference sequence). CDR3 DNA: TGTGCCAGCAGCCTTCGCGGGCCTAGACAAGAGACCCAGTACTTC. Amino acids: CASSLRGPRQETQYF.

The V call is TRBV27, the J call TRBJ2-7; D is perhaps TRBD1 (6 bases). Trimming removed 0 bases at V and 4 bases at J, with 10 bases between. Germline-derived CDR1 and CDR2 are MNHEY and SMNVEV (reference sequence). This CDR3 is 14 amino acids long. The CDR3 sequence is CASSLSETGYEQYF. The CDR3, as DNA: TGTGCCAGCAGTTTATCGGAGACAGGTTACGAGCAGTACTTC.

This clonotype was observed a few times. V is TRBV7-9 and J is TRBJ1-2; 10 bases line up with TRBD1. The CDR3 extends over 16 amino acids. V gave up 5 bases and J gave up 0 bases; unmatched junction bases: 6. The V gene's germline CDR1 is SEHNR and CDR2 FQNEAQ (reference sequence). The CDR3 bases are TGTGCCAGCAGCAAGGGACAGGGGACGACTAACTATGGCTACACCTTC. This sequence encodes CASSKGQGTTNYGYTF.

This clonotype was seen only a few times. This CDR3 is CASSSGQVLPLHF. The CDR3 nucleotides read TGTGCCAGCAGCTCTGGACAGGTCTTACCCCTCCACTTT. V usage is TRBV11-1 and J usage is TRBJ1-6; 7 bases match TRBD1. V shed 4 bases and J 12 bases; nucleotides not matched to a gene: 6. There are 13 residues in the CDR3. Germline V gene lookup returns CDR1 SGHAT and CDR2 FQDESV (reference sequence). Based on the CDR3 plus reference TRBV11-1 and TRBJ1-6, the full variable domain is EAEVAQSPRYKITEKSQAVAFWCDPISGHATLYWYRQILGQGPELLVQFQDESVVDDSQLPKDRFSAERLKGVDSTLKIQPAELGDSAMYLCASSSGQVLPLHFGNGTRLTVT.

On this clonotype itself: At one boundary the junction diverges from the germline segment, which might be a read error. The V and J genes are TRBV6-1 and TRBJ2-6; possible D gene TRBD1, 5 bases. This CDR3 spans 16 amino acids. Germline CDR1 and CDR2: MNHNS and SASEGT. CDR3 protein: CASRIGQFSWANVLTF. In nucleotides, the CDR3 is TGTGCCAGCAGAATTGGACAATTCTCTTGGGCCAACGTCCTGACTTTC.

This clonotype appeared many times. This rearrangement joins TRBV7-2 to TRBJ2-1, with D perhaps TRBD2 (6 bases). Germline CDR1 reads SGHTA; CDR2 reads FQGNSA. Deletions cut 3 bases from V and 1 base from J, with 13 bases between. The CDR3 runs 16 residues. The CDR3 is CASSFRAGGSYNEQFF. The CDR3 DNA sequence: TGTGCCAGCAGCTTTAGGGCCGGGGGTTCCTACAATGAGCAGTTCTTC.

Only a few counts were recorded for this clonotype. This chain uses TRBV7-9 with TRBJ2-1; no firm D call. CDR3 size: 12 residues. Germline V gives CDR1 SEHNR, CDR2 FQNEAQ (reference sequence). V dropped 0 bases and J dropped 6 bases, with 3 bases sitting between them. The CDR3 sequence: CASSLAANEQFF. DNA of the CDR3: TGTGCCAGCAGCTTAGCCGCCAATGAGCAGTTCTTC.

V is TRBV4-1 and J is TRBJ1-5; D gene uncertain. The germline CDR1 and CDR2 sequences are MGHRA and YSYEKL. This CDR3 has 14 residues. With 0 bases removed from V and 4 bases from J, the gap between germline ends came to 7 bases. CDR3 loop: CASSQEQRNQPQHF. The DNA for the CDR3 is TGCGCCAGCAGCCAAGAACAGAGAAATCAGCCCCAGCATTTT.

The chain employs TRBV4-3 and TRBJ2-7; D is unclear. The V gene lost 6 bases and the J gene lost 5 bases, with 11 bases spanning the gap. The germline V gene has CDR1 LGHNA and CDR2 YSLEER. CDR3 length equals 12 residues. The CDR3 nucleotides read TGCGCCAGCAGTGGAGACGGGCACGAGCAGTACTTC. The encoded protein is CASSGDGHEQYF.

In its sample, this clonotype was seen many times. CDR3: CASSFAGITKETQYF. The CDR3, as DNA: TGTGCCAGCAGCTTCGCCGGGATCACCAAAGAGACCCAGTACTTC. The chain joins TRBV7-2 to TRBJ2-5, with TRBD2 as a possible D gene (5 bases). The CDR3 is 15 residues long. Trimming removed 3 bases from V and 3 bases from J, with 14 bases in between. The germline gives CDR1 SGHTA, CDR2 FQGNSA.

The J gene is TRBJ2-7, the V gene TRBV19, with D possibly TRBD1 on 7 matching bases. CDR3 size: 12 residues. Trimming shortened V by 10 bases and J by 3 bases, and 13 bases separated the two germline ends. Germline V gene data show CDR1 as LNHDA and CDR2 as SQIVND (reference sequence). CDR3 in DNA: TGTGCCACTGGCAGGGGGGACTACGAGCAGTACTTC. Residues: CATGRGDYEQYF.

The rearrangement uses TRBV28 and TRBJ1-5, with a weak D call TRBD1 (5 bases). This CDR3 contains 14 residues. Germline V CDR1 and CDR2: MDHEN, SYDVKM. Trimming shortened V by 6 bases and J by 7 bases, and 16 bases separated the two germline ends. The CDR3 is CASRTPGVGQPQHF. DNA of the CDR3: TGTGCCAGCAGAACCCCGGGGGTTGGGCAGCCCCAGCATTTT. The full variable domain, rest sourced from reference TRBV28 and TRBJ1-5, is DVKVTQSSRYLVKRTGEKVFLECVQDMDHENMFWYRQDPGLGLRLIYFSYDVKMKEKGDIPEGYSVSREKKERFSLILESASTNQTSMYLCASRTPGVGQPQHFGDGTRLSIL.

This clonotype was found a few times. CDR3 residues: CSLHGRAGELFF. The CDR3 bases are TGCAGTCTACACGGGCGGGCCGGGGAGCTGTTTTTT. This chain joins TRBV20-1 and TRBJ2-2; tentative D call: TRBD2 (5 bases). CDR1 is DFQATT and CDR2 is SNEGSKA in the germline V gene (reference sequence). The CDR3 is made up of 12 amino acids. Trimming took off 8 bases at V and 6 bases at J, with 13 bases between the two ends.

The rearrangement uses TRBV6-1 and TRBJ2-7; no firm D call. CDR3 length: 14 amino acids. Germline CDR1 MNHNS, CDR2 SASEGT. Trimming removed 5 bases at V and 3 bases at J, with 14 bases between. The CDR3 coding sequence is TGTGCCAGCAGTTCACCGAGAGCTATCTACGAGCAGTACTTC. Translating gives CASSSPRAIYEQYF.

This clonotype was seen a handful of times. This chain joins TRBV24-1 and TRBJ1-1, with TRBD1 as a possible D gene (6 bases). Germline CDR1 and CDR2: KGHDR and SFDVKD. V was shortened by 9 bases and J by 0 bases, with 10 bases between the two germline ends. The CDR3 runs 13 residues. This chain's CDR3 is CATVGALNTEAFF. CDR3 DNA sequence: TGTGCCACCGTGGGGGCACTGAACACTGAAGCTTTCTTT.

This clonotype was counted between two and nine times. The chain carries TRBV6-1 and TRBJ1-5, with D possibly being TRBD1 (5 bases). Trimming shortened V by 7 bases and J by 1 base, and 11 bases separated the two germline ends. The CDR3 length is 14 residues. CDR1 is MNHNS, CDR2 SASEGT, per germline. CDR3 coding DNA: TGTGCCAGCAATTTATCAGGGAGCAATCAGCCCCAGCATTTT. As protein: CASNLSGSNQPQHF.

This clonotype was recorded a few times. This chain connects TRBV7-9 to TRBJ1-4, with TRBD1 matching 7 bases. CDR1 and CDR2 (germline): SEHNR, FQNEAQ (reference sequence). With V trimmed by 4 bases and J by 7 bases, 6 bases remained unmatched. CDR3 length: 14 residues. CDR3 region: CASSSAGGGEKLFF. The CDR3 nucleotides read TGTGCCAGCAGCTCCGCAGGGGGGGGTGAAAAACTGTTTTTT. The variable domain in full, completed from reference TRBV7-9 and TRBJ1-4, reads DTGVSQNPRHKITKRGQNVTFRCDPISEHNRLYWYRQTLGQGPEFLTYFQNEAQLEKSRLLSDRFSAERPKGSFSTLEIQRTEQGDSAMYLCASSSAGGGEKLFFGSGTQLSVL.

This chain links TRBV28 with TRBJ2-3; 10 bases line up with TRBD2. There are 17 residues in the CDR3. V gave up 5 bases and J gave up 5 bases; unmatched junction bases: 13. Germline assignment: CDR1 MDHEN and CDR2 SYDVKM. The CDR3 DNA follows: TGTGCCAGCAGTCCGGGGGGGGTAGCGGGGGGACTAGATACGCAGTATTTT. It encodes CASSPGGVAGGLDTQYF.

The J gene is TRBJ1-2, the V gene TRBV4-2; D is unclear. This CDR3 has 16 residues. V lost 2 bases and J lost 4, with 17 bases in between. The germline V gene encodes CDR1 LGHNA and CDR2 YNFKEQ. The DNA of the CDR3 is TGTGCCAGCAGCCAAAAGGTGCGGAGGACCAGCTATGGCTACACCTTC. Its translation: CASSQKVRRTSYGYTF.

The table lists this clonotype with a count of one. The chain links TRBV4-1 to TRBJ1-2, with 7 bases identical to TRBD1. This CDR3 has 14 residues. Trimming took 6 bases from V and 7 from J; bases not matched to a gene: 11. The germline V gene has CDR1 MGHRA and CDR2 YSYEKL. The DNA for the CDR3 is TGCGCCAGCAGACCCCGGACAGGAACGAGTGGCTACACCTTC. It encodes CASRPRTGTSGYTF.

In its sample, this clonotype was seen once. This chain joins TRBV19 and TRBJ2-7, with 9 bases fitting TRBD2. The length of the CDR3 is 15 residues. V trimming: 2 bases; J trimming: 4 bases; junction bases outside the gene matches: 6. Germline loops: CDR1 LNHDA, CDR2 SQIVND (reference sequence). CDR3 nucleotide sequence: TGTGCCAGTAGTATAAGTGGCGGGGGGGAGTACGAGCAGTACTTC. Its translation: CASSISGGGEYEQYF.

In the case of this clonotype: The junction shows a germline mismatch at one end, possibly a read error. The chain recombines TRBV12-3 or TRBV12-4 with TRBJ2-6; D possibly corresponds to TRBD1 (5 bases). The length of the CDR3 is 15 residues. CDR3 protein: CASSLSRAGANVLNF. In DNA form, the CDR3 reads TGTGCCAGCAGTCTAAGTAGGGCTGGGGCCAACGTCCTGAATTTC.

V usage is TRBV5-6 and J usage is TRBJ2-1, with 7 bases aligning to TRBD2. Trimming removed 4 bases from V and 3 bases from J; junction bases left unmatched: 10. This CDR3 comprises 16 residues. The germline CDR1 and CDR2 sequences are SGHDT and YYEEEE. In nucleotides, the CDR3 is TGTGCCAGCAGCACCCTGGGGCTAGCGGTCTACAATGAGCAGTTCTTC. Encoded protein: CASSTLGLAVYNEQFF.

The chain has TRBV7-9 and TRBJ1-1, with TRBD1 identical over 9 bases. The CDR3 is 16 residues long. From germline, CDR1 is SEHNR and CDR2 FQNEAQ (reference sequence). The junction had 7 bases not matched to a gene; V was cut back by 5 bases and J by 0 bases. The CDR3 here is CASSQTGGFLNTEAFF. CDR3 nucleotides: TGTGCCAGCAGCCAGACAGGGGGGTTCCTGAACACTGAAGCTTTCTTT.